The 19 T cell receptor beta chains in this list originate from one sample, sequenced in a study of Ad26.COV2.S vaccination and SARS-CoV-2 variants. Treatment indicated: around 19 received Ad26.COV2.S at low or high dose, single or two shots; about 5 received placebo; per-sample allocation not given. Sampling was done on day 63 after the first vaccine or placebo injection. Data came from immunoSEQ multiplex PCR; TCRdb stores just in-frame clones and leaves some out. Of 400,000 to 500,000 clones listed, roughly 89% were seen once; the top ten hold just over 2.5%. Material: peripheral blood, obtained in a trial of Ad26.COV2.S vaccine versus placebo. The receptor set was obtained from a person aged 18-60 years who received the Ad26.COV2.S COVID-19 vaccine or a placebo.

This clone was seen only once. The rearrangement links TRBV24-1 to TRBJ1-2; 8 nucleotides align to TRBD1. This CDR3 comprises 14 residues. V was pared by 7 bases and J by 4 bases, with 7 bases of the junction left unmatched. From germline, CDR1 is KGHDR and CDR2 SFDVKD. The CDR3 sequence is CATSDRGRIYGYTF. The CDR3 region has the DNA TGTGCCACCAGCGACAGGGGACGAATCTATGGCTACACCTTC.

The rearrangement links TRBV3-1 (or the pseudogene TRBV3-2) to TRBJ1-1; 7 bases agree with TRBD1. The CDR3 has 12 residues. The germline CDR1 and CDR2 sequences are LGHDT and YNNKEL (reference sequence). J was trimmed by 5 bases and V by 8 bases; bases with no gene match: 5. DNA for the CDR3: TGTGCCAGCCAGAACAGGGGTACTGAAGCTTTCTTT. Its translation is CASQNRGTEAFF.

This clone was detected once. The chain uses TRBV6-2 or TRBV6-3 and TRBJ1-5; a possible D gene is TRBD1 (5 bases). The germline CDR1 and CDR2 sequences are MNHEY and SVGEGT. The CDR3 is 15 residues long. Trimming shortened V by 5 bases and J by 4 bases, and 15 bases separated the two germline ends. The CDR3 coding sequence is TGTGCCAGCAGTGCGGACATTACCCGGAATCAGCCCCAGCATTTT. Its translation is CASSADITRNQPQHF.

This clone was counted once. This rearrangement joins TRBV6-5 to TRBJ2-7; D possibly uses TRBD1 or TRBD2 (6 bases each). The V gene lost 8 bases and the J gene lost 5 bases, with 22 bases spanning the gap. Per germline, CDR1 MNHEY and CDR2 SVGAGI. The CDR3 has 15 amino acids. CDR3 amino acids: CASDKGDFFFDEQYF. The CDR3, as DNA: TGTGCCAGCGACAAGGGGGACTTCTTCTTTGACGAGCAGTACTTC.

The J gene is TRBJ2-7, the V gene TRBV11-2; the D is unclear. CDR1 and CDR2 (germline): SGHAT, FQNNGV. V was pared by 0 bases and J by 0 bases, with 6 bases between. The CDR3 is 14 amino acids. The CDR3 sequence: CASSLEYSSYEQYV. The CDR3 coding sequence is TGTGCCAGCAGCTTAGAGTACAGCTCCTACGAGCAGTACGTC.

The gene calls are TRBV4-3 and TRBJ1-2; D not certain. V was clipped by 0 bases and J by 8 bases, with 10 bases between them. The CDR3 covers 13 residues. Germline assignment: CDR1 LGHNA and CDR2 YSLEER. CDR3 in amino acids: CASSQDLVGGYTF. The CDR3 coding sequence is TGCGCCAGCAGCCAAGACCTCGTCGGCGGCTACACCTTC.

The CDR3 here is CASSLVGAYNEQFF. CDR3 nucleotides: TGTGCCAGCAGTTTAGTAGGGGCATACAATGAGCAGTTCTTC. The rearrangement uses TRBV6-5 and TRBJ2-1; tentatively, D is TRBD1 (5 bases). V dropped 4 bases and J dropped 4 bases, with 11 bases sitting between them. From germline, CDR1 is MNHEY and CDR2 SVGAGI. The CDR3 is 14 amino acids.

The CDR3 reads CASSIRYTEAFF. DNA for the CDR3: TGTGCCAGTAGTATAAGGTACACTGAAGCTTTCTTT. V gene TRBV19 combines with J gene TRBJ1-1; D is uncertain. This CDR3 is 12 amino acids long. Per germline, CDR1 LNHDA and CDR2 SQIVND (reference sequence). Trimming pared 2 bases from V and 3 bases from J, leaving 4 bases between.

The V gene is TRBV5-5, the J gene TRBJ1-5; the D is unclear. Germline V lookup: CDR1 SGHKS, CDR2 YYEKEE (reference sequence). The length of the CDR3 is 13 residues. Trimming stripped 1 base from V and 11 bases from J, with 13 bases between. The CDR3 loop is CASSLTWSTAQHF. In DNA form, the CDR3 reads TGTGCCAGCAGCTTGACTTGGTCCACAGCCCAGCATTTT.

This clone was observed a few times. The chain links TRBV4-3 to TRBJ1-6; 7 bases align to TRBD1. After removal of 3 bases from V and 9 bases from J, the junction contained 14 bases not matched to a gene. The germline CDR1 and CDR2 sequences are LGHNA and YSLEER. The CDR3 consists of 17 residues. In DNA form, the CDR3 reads TGCGCCAGCAGCCAGGACCCATCCAGGGGGGGAGGTTCACCCCTCCACTTT. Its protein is CASSQDPSRGGGSPLHF.

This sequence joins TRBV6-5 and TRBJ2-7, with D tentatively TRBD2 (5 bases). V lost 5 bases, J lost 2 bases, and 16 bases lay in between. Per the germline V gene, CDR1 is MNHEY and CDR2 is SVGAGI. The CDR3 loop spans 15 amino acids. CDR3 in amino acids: CASSTSAGWAYEQYF. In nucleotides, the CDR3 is TGTGCCAGCAGTACCAGCGCGGGCTGGGCCTACGAGCAGTACTTC.

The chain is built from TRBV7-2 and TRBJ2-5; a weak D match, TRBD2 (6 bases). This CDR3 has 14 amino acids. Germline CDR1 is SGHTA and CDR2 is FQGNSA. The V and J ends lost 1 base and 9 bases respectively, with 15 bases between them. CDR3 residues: CASSLDLRGWAQYF. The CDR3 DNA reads TGTGCCAGCAGCTTAGATTTGCGGGGCTGGGCCCAGTACTTC.

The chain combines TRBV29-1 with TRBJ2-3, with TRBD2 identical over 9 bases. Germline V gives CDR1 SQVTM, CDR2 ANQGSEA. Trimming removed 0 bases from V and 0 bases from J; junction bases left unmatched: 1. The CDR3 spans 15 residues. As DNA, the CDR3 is TGCAGCGTTGAAGATAGCGGGGGTAGCACAGATACGCAGTATTTT. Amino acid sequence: CSVEDSGGSTDTQYF.

Here the CDR3 DNA reads TGCGCCAGCAGCCCAACATCGGGGGAGGAGGAGACCCAGTACTTC. Encoded protein: CASSPTSGEEETQYF. V usage is TRBV5-1 and J usage is TRBJ2-5; tentatively, D is TRBD2 (6 bases). CDR1 and CDR2 from the germline V gene are SGHRS and YFSETQ. V was pared by 4 bases and J by 5 bases, with 18 bases between. The CDR3 is 15 amino acids.

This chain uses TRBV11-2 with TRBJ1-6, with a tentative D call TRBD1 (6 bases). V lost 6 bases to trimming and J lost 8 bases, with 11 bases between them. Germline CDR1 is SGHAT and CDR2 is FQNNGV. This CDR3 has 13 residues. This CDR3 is CASSRTVYSPLHF. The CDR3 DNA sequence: TGTGCCAGCAGTCGGACAGTTTATTCACCCCTCCACTTT.

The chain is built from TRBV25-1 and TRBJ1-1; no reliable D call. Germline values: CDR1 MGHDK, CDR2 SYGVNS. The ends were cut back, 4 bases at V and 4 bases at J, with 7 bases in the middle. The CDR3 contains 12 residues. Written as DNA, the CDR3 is TGTGCCAGCAGTGCCGAAGGCACTGAAGCTTTCTTT. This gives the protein CASSAEGTEAFF.

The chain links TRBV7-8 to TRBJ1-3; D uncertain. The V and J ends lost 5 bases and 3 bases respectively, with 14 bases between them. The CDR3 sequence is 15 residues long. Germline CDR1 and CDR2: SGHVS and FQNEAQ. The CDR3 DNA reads TGTGCCAGCAGCATGAATCGGGAGCTTGGAAACACCATATATTTT. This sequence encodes CASSMNRELGNTIYF. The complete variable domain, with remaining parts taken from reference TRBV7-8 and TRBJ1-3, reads GAGVSQSPRYKVAKRGQDVALRCDPISGHVSLFWYQQALGQGPEFLTYFQNEAQLDKSGLPSDRFFAERPEGSVSTLKIQRTQQEDSAVYLCASSMNRELGNTIYFGEGSWLTVV.

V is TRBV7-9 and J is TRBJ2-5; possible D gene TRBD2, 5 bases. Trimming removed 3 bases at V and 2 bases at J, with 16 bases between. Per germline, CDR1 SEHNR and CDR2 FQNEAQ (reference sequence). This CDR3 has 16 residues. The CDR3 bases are TGTGCCAGCAGCTTCCGAGGCGGGCCGCGACAAGAGACCCAGTACTTC. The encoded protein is CASSFRGGPRQETQYF.

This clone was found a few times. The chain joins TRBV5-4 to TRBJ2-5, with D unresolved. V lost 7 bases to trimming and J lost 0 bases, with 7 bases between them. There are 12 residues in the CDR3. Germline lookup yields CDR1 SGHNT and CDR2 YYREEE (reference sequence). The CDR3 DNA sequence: TGTGCCAGCGGGTTTAACCAAGAGACCCAGTACTTC. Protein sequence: CASGFNQETQYF.